These 30 T cell receptor beta chains were sequenced from one sample in a study of early T cells in non-severe SARS-CoV-2 infection. TCRdb redid the calling of the 5' RACE reads with MiXCR, one entry per CDR3 protein. The table records approximately 100,000 distinct CDR3 sequences, approximately 15% of them present only once. Sequencing was carried out using whole blood. These receptors were obtained from an adult who was a healthcare worker with PCR-confirmed SARS-CoV-2 infection or an uninfected control (not recorded which).

The rearrangement links TRBV28 to TRBJ1-2; 12 nucleotides match TRBD1. The CDR3 totals 17 residues. Trimming took 5 bases from V and 4 from J; bases not matched to a gene: 11. Germline loops: CDR1 MDHEN, CDR2 SYDVKM. CDR3 in amino acids: CASSPPGDRGLLYGYTF. For the CDR3, the DNA is TGTGCCAGCAGTCCACCCGGGGACAGGGGGCTCCTCTATGGCTACACCTTC.

This clonotype has more than one count but fewer than ten. A much larger clonotype is one base distant, so this may be a read error. The chain joins TRBV18 to TRBJ2-5; the match to TRBD1 covers 7 bases. Per the germline V gene, CDR1 is KGHSH and CDR2 is LQKENI. This CDR3 is built from 12 residues. The CDR3 here is CAGSDREETQYF. The CDR3 nucleotides are TGTGCCGGCTCAGACAGGGAAGAGACCCAGTACTTC.

The J gene is TRBJ2-7, the V gene TRBV4-3; D is ambiguous. Germline CDR1 LGHNA, CDR2 YSLEER. CDR3 length: 14 residues. The ends were cut back, 3 bases at V and 7 bases at J, with 16 bases in the middle. The CDR3 coding sequence is TGCGCCAGCAGCCAGGGCTACCTCAAAGGAGAGCAGTACTTC. This sequence encodes CASSQGYLKGEQYF.

The V and J genes are TRBV28 and TRBJ1-6, with D possibly matching TRBD1 (5 bases). The CDR3 sequence is 17 residues long. The V and J ends lost 7 bases and 0 bases respectively, with 16 bases between them. Per germline, CDR1 MDHEN and CDR2 SYDVKM. The chain's CDR3 is CASMGRQFRSYNSPLHF. For the CDR3, the DNA is TGTGCCAGCATGGGGCGGCAATTTCGCTCCTATAATTCACCCCTCCACTTT. Combining the CDR3 with reference TRBV28 and TRBJ1-6 gives the whole variable domain DVKVTQSSRYLVKRTGEKVFLECVQDMDHENMFWYRQDPGLGLRLIYFSYDVKMKEKGDIPEGYSVSREKKERFSLILESASTNQTSMYLCASMGRQFRSYNSPLHFGNGTRLTVT.

This clonotype was seen only a few times. This sequence joins TRBV7-2 and TRBJ1-2; no clear D gene. Germline V lookup: CDR1 SGHTA, CDR2 FQGNSA. The ends were cut back, 2 bases at V and 8 bases at J, with 9 bases in the middle. CDR3 length equals 12 residues. This chain's CDR3 is CASSLIGYGYTF. Here the CDR3 DNA reads TGTGCCAGCAGCTTAATAGGGTACGGCTACACCTTC. Full variable domain (outside the CDR3, taken from reference TRBV7-2 and TRBJ1-2): GAGVSQSPSNKVTEKGKDVELRCDPISGHTALYWYRQSLGQGLEFLIYFQGNSAPDKSGLPSDRFSAERTGGSVSTLTIQRTQQEDSAVYLCASSLIGYGYTFGSGTRLTVV.

This clonotype has ten or more counts. CDR3 residues: CASSLPRTGLRANEKLFF. The CDR3 coding sequence is TGTGCCAGCAGTCTACCTCGGACAGGGTTGAGGGCTAATGAAAAACTGTTTTTT. The chain employs TRBV12-3 or TRBV12-4 and TRBJ1-4, with TRBD1 identical over 8 bases. With 5 bases clipped from V and 3 bases from J, the junction kept 14 bases outside the gene matches. The CDR3 has 18 residues.

To note about this clonotype: Its ends do not fully match the called genes, so a read error is possible. V and J are TRBV29-1 and TRBJ1-2; D possibly corresponds to TRBD1 (6 bases). This CDR3 region has 13 residues. Germline values: CDR1 SQVTM, CDR2 ANQGSEA. The CDR3 DNA sequence: TGTAGCGTGGGGGAACTACAGGGTTCCGGCTACACCTTC. Translated: CSVGELQGSGYTF. The full variable domain, in which reference TRBV29-1 and TRBJ1-2 provide the parts outside the CDR3, is SAVISQKPSRDICQRGTSLTIQCQVDSQVTMMFWYRQQPGQSLTLIATANQGSEATYESGFVIDKFPISRPNLTFSTLTVSNMSPEDSSIYLCSVGELQGSGYTFGSGTRLTVV.

This clonotype was found many times. The gene calls are TRBV24-1 and TRBJ1-2; D is perhaps TRBD1 (6 bases). This CDR3 comprises 15 residues. V was cut by 4 bases and J by 6 bases, with 17 bases left in between. CDR1 and CDR2 from the germline V gene are KGHDR and SFDVKD. The CDR3, as DNA: TGTGCCACCAGTGACTCACAGGGTTCTGGGCATGGCTACACCTTC. Translation: CATSDSQGSGHGYTF.

The chain couples TRBV7-2 to TRBJ2-5; possible D gene TRBD1, 5 bases. This CDR3 has 12 residues. CDR1 is SGHTA, CDR2 FQGNSA, per germline. Trimming cost V 4 bases and J 5 bases, with 8 bases left between them. The CDR3 sequence is CASSSKGETQYF. DNA for the CDR3: TGTGCCAGCAGCTCAAAGGGGGAGACCCAGTACTTC.

The chain is built from TRBV12-3 or TRBV12-4 and TRBJ2-3, with D tentatively TRBD1 (6 bases). With the DNA end fitting TRBJ1-5 better, the J assignment may be wrong. The CDR3 consists of 14 residues. The CDR3 DNA reads TGTGCCAGCAGTTTAGATGAGGGGGGAAATACGCAGCATTTT. This translates into CASSLDEGGNTQHF.

This clonotype came up a few times. The V call is TRBV9, the J call TRBJ2-7; D is perhaps TRBD2 (6 bases). This CDR3 region has 14 residues. Trimming removed 0 bases at V and 7 bases at J, with 14 bases between. Germline V lookup: CDR1 SGDLS, CDR2 YYNGEE. CDR3 bases: TGTGCCAGCAGCGTAGCTATGCGGGGAAGGGAGCAGTACTTC. It yields the protein CASSVAMRGREQYF.

CDR3 sequence: CASSLAGSGTDTQYF. Written as DNA, the CDR3 is TGTGCCAGCAGTCTAGCGGGAAGCGGCACAGATACGCAGTATTTT. The chain employs TRBV28 and TRBJ2-3; 9 bases line up with TRBD2. The CDR3 totals 15 residues. Germline-derived CDR1 and CDR2 are MDHEN and SYDVKM. V lost 5 bases to trimming and J lost 1 base; unmatched junction nucleotides: 4.

This clonotype appeared a few times. The gene calls are TRBV10-3 and TRBJ2-3; 8 bases are shared with TRBD1. The CDR3 runs to 14 residues. With V trimmed by 3 bases and J by 5 bases, 4 bases remained unmatched. CDR1 and CDR2 (germline): ENHRY, SYGVKD. The CDR3 is CAISDRGLLDTQYF. DNA of the CDR3: TGTGCCATCAGTGACAGGGGGCTTTTAGATACGCAGTATTTT.

The CDR3 DNA reads TGTGCTAGTGGCGACGGACAGAATCAGCCCCAGCATTTT. Translation gives CASGDGQNQPQHF. This chain links TRBV12-5 with TRBJ1-5; weak D call: TRBD1 (6 bases). This CDR3 is built from 13 residues. CDR1 is LGHNT, CDR2 FRNRAP, per germline. Between the trimmed V and J ends, which lost 6 bases and 4 bases, there was a span of 10 bases.

This clonotype came up a few times. The chain joins TRBV14 to TRBJ1-2, with D possibly being TRBD1 (5 bases). Germline V gene sequence: CDR1 SGHDN, CDR2 FVKESK. The CDR3 totals 13 residues. V was pared by 10 bases and J by 8 bases, with 20 bases between. The CDR3 loop reads CATSPRQGKGYTF. CDR3 sequence (DNA): TGTGCCACCTCGCCTCGCCAGGGAAAAGGCTACACCTTC.

For the CDR3, the DNA is TGTGCCAGCAGCGTAGGGTTGGGGTCCTACGAGCAGTACTTC. Translation gives CASSVGLGSYEQYF. The chain carries TRBV9 and TRBJ2-7; D call uncertain. Germline loops: CDR1 SGDLS, CDR2 YYNGEE. Trimming cost V 0 bases and J 1 base, with 8 bases left between them. This CDR3 is 14 amino acids long.

The chain's CDR3 is CASSPGNIPYEQYF. The CDR3 DNA reads as TGTGCCAGCAGCCCCGGGAACATCCCCTACGAGCAGTACTTC. This chain uses TRBV5-5 with TRBJ2-7, with a possible D match to TRBD2 (5 bases). The germline V gene encodes CDR1 SGHKS and CDR2 YYEKEE (reference sequence). V dropped 4 bases and J dropped 2 bases, with 13 bases sitting between them. The CDR3 length is 14 residues.

V and J are TRBV5-1 and TRBJ2-5; 8 positions match TRBD2. CDR1 and CDR2 (germline): SGHRS, YFSETQ. This CDR3 contains 14 residues. V shed 5 bases, J shed 5 bases, and the junction held 8 bases outside the gene matches. CDR3 in amino acids: CASSWTSPGETQYF. CDR3 DNA: TGCGCCAGCAGTTGGACTAGCCCAGGGGAGACCCAGTACTTC.

J is TRBJ1-1 and V is TRBV27, with 7 bases aligning to TRBD1. With 8 bases clipped from V and 6 bases from J, the junction kept 9 bases outside the gene matches. This CDR3 spans 13 amino acids. Germline V gene data show CDR1 as MNHEY and CDR2 as SMNVEV (reference sequence). DNA of the CDR3: TGTGCCAGCCGCCTGGGGCAGGGGGCTGAAGCTTTCTTT. Protein: CASRLGQGAEAFF.

This rearrangement joins TRBV20-1 to TRBJ2-5, with 8 bases that match TRBD2. This CDR3 is 13 amino acids long. The ends lost 8 bases at V and 1 base at J; junction bases unmatched: 6. The germline CDR1 and CDR2 sequences are DFQATT and SNEGSKA (reference sequence). The CDR3 region has the DNA TGCAGTACTGAGCGGGGGACCCAAGAGACCCAGTACTTC. Protein: CSTERGTQETQYF.

In this sample, this clonotype turned up a few times. This sequence joins TRBV4-1 and TRBJ1-5; TRBD1 matches at 8 bases. Germline V gene lookup returns CDR1 MGHRA and CDR2 YSYEKL. J gave up 7 bases and V 0 bases, and 5 bases lay outside the gene matches. This CDR3 is 15 amino acids long. The CDR3 region is CASSQDYRGIQPQHF. CDR3 sequence (DNA): TGCGCCAGCAGCCAAGATTACAGGGGGATACAGCCCCAGCATTTT.

This chain connects TRBV7-9 to TRBJ2-3; D possibly corresponds to TRBD2 (5 bases). CDR1 SEHNR and CDR2 FQNEAQ come from the germline V gene (reference sequence). V was pared by 1 base and J by 6 bases, with 17 bases between. This CDR3 has 16 amino acids. The CDR3 is CASSLGLSERRDTQYF. The CDR3 coding sequence is TGTGCCAGCAGCTTAGGGCTGTCAGAGCGGAGGGATACGCAGTATTTT.

This clonotype was picked up a small number of times. V gene TRBV6-4 combines with J gene TRBJ2-3; D possibly corresponds to TRBD1 (6 bases). The ends were cut back, 3 bases at V and 2 bases at J, with 6 bases in the middle. The V gene's germline CDR1 is MRHNA and CDR2 SNTAGT. CDR3 length equals 13 residues. The CDR3 region has the DNA TGTGCCAGCAGTGAGGGGGCCACAGATACGCAGTATTTT. Protein: CASSEGATDTQYF.

This clonotype showed up many times. The rearrangement uses TRBV6-1 and TRBJ2-3; 12 bases align to TRBD2. Germline CDR1 and CDR2: MNHNS and SASEGT. The trim removed 5 bases at V and 6 bases at J, leaving 9 bases unmatched. The CDR3 covers 16 residues. Here the CDR3 reads CASSSPLAGGPDTQYF. For the CDR3, the DNA is TGTGCCAGCAGTTCCCCTCTAGCGGGAGGGCCGGATACGCAGTATTTT.

This clonotype was seen a few times. This chain connects TRBV6-2 or TRBV6-3 to TRBJ2-1; D is perhaps TRBD1 (5 bases). The CDR3 totals 15 residues. From germline, CDR1 is MNHEY and CDR2 SVGEGT. Trimming shortened V by 2 bases and J by 5 bases, and 13 bases separated the two germline ends. This chain's CDR3 is CASSYKGPLNNEQFF. The CDR3, as DNA: TGTGCCAGCAGTTACAAGGGGCCTCTCAACAATGAGCAGTTCTTC.

The chain has TRBV29-1 and TRBJ1-1; the D is unclear. V was clipped by 7 bases and J by 1 base, with 10 bases between them. Germline assignment: CDR1 SQVTM and CDR2 ANQGSEA. The CDR3 has 12 residues. The CDR3 region is CSGGISNTEAFF. CDR3 sequence (DNA): TGCAGCGGAGGGATTTCGAACACTGAAGCTTTCTTT. The entire variable domain, with the rest obtained from reference TRBV29-1 and TRBJ1-1, is as follows: SAVISQKPSRDICQRGTSLTIQCQVDSQVTMMFWYRQQPGQSLTLIATANQGSEATYESGFVIDKFPISRPNLTFSTLTVSNMSPEDSSIYLCSGGISNTEAFFGQGTRLTVV.

J is TRBJ1-3 and V is TRBV7-9; the D is unclear. This CDR3 contains 17 residues. Germline CDR1 SEHNR, CDR2 FQNEAQ (reference sequence). V was cut by 5 bases and J by 0 bases, with 17 bases left in between. In nucleotides, the CDR3 is TGTGCCAGCAGCCAAGGAGGTAAAGGGCCCTCTGGAAACACCATATATTTT. Translating gives CASSQGGKGPSGNTIYF. Complete variable domain (other parts from reference TRBV7-9 and TRBJ1-3): DTGVSQNPRHKITKRGQNVTFRCDPISEHNRLYWYRQTLGQGPEFLTYFQNEAQLEKSRLLSDRFSAERPKGSFSTLEIQRTEQGDSAMYLCASSQGGKGPSGNTIYFGEGSWLTVV.

The chain is built from TRBV12-3 or TRBV12-4 and TRBJ2-1; a weak D match, TRBD1 (5 bases). The CDR3 sequence is 14 residues long. The ends were cut back, 5 bases at V and 6 bases at J, with 14 bases in the middle. In DNA form, the CDR3 reads TGTGCCAGCAGTACCTCCCAGGGTGGCAATGAGCAGTTCTTC. Its protein product is CASSTSQGGNEQFF.

This clonotype was observed a few times. The chain links TRBV19 to TRBJ2-5, with no clear D. V lost 3 bases and J 2 bases, leaving 7 bases between the germline ends. This CDR3 region has 13 residues. Germline CDR1 is LNHDA and CDR2 is SQIVND (reference sequence). CDR3 nucleotide sequence: TGTGCCAGTAGTATTGCAGAACAAGAGACCCAGTACTTC. Translation gives CASSIAEQETQYF.

This clonotype was seen only a few times. This chain links TRBV7-8 with TRBJ1-2; no reliable D call. Germline CDR1 reads SGHVS; CDR2 reads FQNEAQ. This CDR3 contains 13 residues. Trimming shortened V by 3 bases and J by 7 bases, and 12 bases separated the two germline ends. The CDR3 coding sequence is TGTGCCAGCAGCTTTTATCGGGTCCGTGGCTACACCTTC. It translates to CASSFYRVRGYTF. Together with reference TRBV7-8 and TRBJ1-2, the CDR3 gives the full variable domain: GAGVSQSPRYKVAKRGQDVALRCDPISGHVSLFWYQQALGQGPEFLTYFQNEAQLDKSGLPSDRFFAERPEGSVSTLKIQRTQQEDSAVYLCASSFYRVRGYTFGSGTRLTVV.